One T cell receptor beta chain is described in this entry. These data originate in a study of blood T cell repertoires in COVID-19. Per the authors' pipeline: From reference gene primer amplification, estimates of nucleated cell counts were derived. Some clones are missing from TCRdb's copy, which holds only in-frame ones; the method was immunoSEQ multiplex PCR. Clonal size and the V and J genes are those of that table, whereas D and trimming came from the DNA. The repertoire holds around 90,000 clones, about nine tenths seen once, with 15% in the top ten. Trimming left V 2 bases short and J 5 bases short, with 8 bases between. The CDR3 totals 13 residues. Germline-derived CDR1 and CDR2 are SGDLS and YYNGEE.

The rearrangement uses TRBV9 and TRBJ2-1; weak D call: TRBD1 (6 bases). The clonotype was recovered from a male donor with acute or convalescent COVID-19. Sequenced sample: peripheral blood. The CDR3 loop is CASSVKGDNEQFF. The CDR3 nucleotides read TGTGCCAGCAGCGTGAAGGGGGACAATGAGCAGTTCTTC.